This TCR beta chain originates from a study of T cell responses to AZD1222 COVID-19 vaccine. A remark on this clone: Antigen specificity is unknown.

Using immunoSEQ multiplex PCR, the repertoire was profiled, and TCRdb retains in-frame clones only, with some absent. Of about 140,000 clones in the sample, approximately 90% were seen once. Findings of the study overall: Spike-specific TCR breadth and depth both grew after two AZD1222 doses.

V was cut by 4 bases and J by 3 bases, with 10 bases left in between. This CDR3 is built from 13 residues. The germline gives CDR1 SNHLY, CDR2 FYNNEI. Sequenced here: peripheral blood, sampled on day 0 of AZD1222 vaccination. The origin of this receptor is an adult in good health. The chain joins TRBV2 to TRBJ2-7; D may be TRBD2 (6 bases). Written as DNA, the CDR3 is TGTGCCAGCAGTGGTGGAGGGTTCTACGAGCAGTACTTC. It yields the protein CASSGGGFYEQYF.